This paragraph covers one T cell receptor beta chain sequence. Its specificity is not known. Duration under 3 months, a NOSPECS grade of at least 4, and a Clinical Activity Score of at least 3 characterized the ophthalmopathy patients. The source material, RNA transcripts, was used to amplify TCR beta CDR3 regions. HTBI primers were the set used in a first-round RT-PCR of the TCR CDR3. TCRdb recomputed calls from the multiplex PCR reads with MiXCR, one row per CDR3 protein. The data hold hundreds of thousands of distinct CDR3 sequences, with roughly 15% observed a single time. The data belong to a study of T cells in Graves' hyperthyroidism and ophthalmopathy. Study-wide context: Pretreatment peripheral blood was obtained at initial diagnosis. Broader study findings: The model forecast ophthalmopathy, anticipating it by a median around 6.5 months before onset. In blood, most of the thyroid clonotypes expanded above 0.001 were also present.

This CDR3 contains 16 residues. V was trimmed by 4 bases and J by 7 bases, leaving 19 bases between them. Germline lookup yields CDR1 MGHRA and CDR2 YSYEKL. Sequenced: blood. This TCR was recovered from a woman aged 18-29 years with Graves' ophthalmopathy. The rearrangement uses TRBV4-1 and TRBJ2-2, with D tentatively TRBD2 (7 bases). CDR3 coding DNA: TGCGCCAGCAGCCGATACCTTCAGGGAGGGGGCGGGGAGCTGTTTTTT. Amino acid sequence: CASSRYLQGGGGELFF.